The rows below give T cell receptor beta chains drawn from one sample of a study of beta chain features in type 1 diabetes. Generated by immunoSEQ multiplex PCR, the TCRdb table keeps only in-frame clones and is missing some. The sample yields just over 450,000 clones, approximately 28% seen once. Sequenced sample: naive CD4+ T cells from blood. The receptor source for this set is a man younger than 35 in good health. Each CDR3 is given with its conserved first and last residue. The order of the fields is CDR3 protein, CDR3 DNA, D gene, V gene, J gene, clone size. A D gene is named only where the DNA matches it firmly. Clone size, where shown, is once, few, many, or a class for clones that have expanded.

CSGQGAGANVLTF	TGCAGCGGGCAGGGGGCGGGGGCCAACGTCCTGACTTTC	TRBD1	TRBV29-1	TRBJ2-6	NA
CAWRDGQYNEQFF	TGTGCCTGGAGGGACGGACAGTACAATGAGCAGTTCTTC	NA	TRBV30	TRBJ2-1	NA
CSAAGGDSGANVLTF	TGCAGCGCCGCCGGGGGAGACTCTGGGGCCAACGTCCTGACTTTC	NA	TRBV29-1	TRBJ2-6	NA
CSVDLMGGQTGELFF	TGCAGCGTTGACCTTATGGGAGGGCAGACCGGGGAGCTGTTTTTT	TRBD2	TRBV29-1	TRBJ2-2	NA
CASSQAGTQYF	TGTGCCAGCAGCCAAGCCGGTACGCAGTATTTT	NA	TRBV14	TRBJ2-3	few
CASSQGRVITEAFF	TGTGCCAGCAGCCAAGGCCGGGTTATCACTGAAGCTTTCTTT	NA	TRBV4-2	TRBJ1-1	NA
CASSFGAGTDTEAFF	TGCGCCAGCAGCTTCGGGGCCGGGACAGACACTGAAGCTTTCTTT	TRBD1	TRBV5-1	TRBJ1-1	few
CASGGQGHNYGYTF	TGTGCCAGCGGCGGACAGGGTCACAACTATGGCTACACCTTC	TRBD1	TRBV27	TRBJ1-2	few
CASSLRDYYNEQFF	TGCGCCAGCAGCCTCCGGGACTACTACAATGAGCAGTTCTTC	TRBD2	TRBV5-1	TRBJ2-1	NA
CASSLTQGFEAFF	TGTGCCAGCAGTTTGACGCAGGGTTTTGAAGCTTTCTTT	NA	TRBV27	TRBJ1-1	NA
CASSILWAASETQYF	TGTGCCAGTAGTATCCTCTGGGCCGCGTCAGAGACCCAGTACTTC	NA	TRBV19	TRBJ2-5	few
CASSQEIGLAVNSYEQYF	TGCGCCAGCAGCCAAGAAATCGGACTAGCGGTAAACTCCTACGAGCAGTACTTC	TRBD2	TRBV4-3	TRBJ2-7	NA
CASSPGLGAGELFF	TGTGCCAGCAGCCCTGGACTCGGGGCCGGGGAGCTGTTTTTT	NA	TRBV7-2	TRBJ2-2	few
CASSRIHGTGGDEQFF	TGCGCCAGCAGCCGAATACACGGGACAGGGGGCGATGAGCAGTTCTTC	TRBD1	TRBV4-3	TRBJ2-1	NA
CASSGGYEQYF	TGTGCCAGTTCGGGGGGTTACGAGCAGTACTTC	TRBD2	TRBV19	TRBJ2-7	few
CAGGHPQDTQYF	TGTGCCGGGGGCCATCCACAGGATACGCAGTATTTT	NA	TRBV5-4	TRBJ2-3	few
CASSLSGLRTDTQYF	TGTGCCAGCAGCTTATCAGGGCTCCGCACAGATACGCAGTATTTT	NA	TRBV7-2	TRBJ2-3	NA
CASSFRTGLRDTQYF	TGTGCCAGCAGTTTTAGGACAGGACTTCGTGATACGCAGTATTTT	TRBD1	TRBV28	TRBJ2-3	NA
CASSPGGTETQYF	TGTGCCAGCAGCCCTGGAGGTACGGAGACCCAGTACTTC	NA	TRBV7-9	TRBJ2-5	NA
CASSDTGGTEAFF	TGTGCCAGCAGTGATACCGGTGGGACTGAAGCTTTCTTT	NA	TRBV2	TRBJ1-1	few
CAWRNDRQETQYF	TGTGCCTGGAGGAACGACCGACAAGAGACCCAGTACTTC	NA	TRBV30	TRBJ2-5	NA
CAINDGFNRFKFF	TGTGCCATCAACGACGGGTTTAACCGATTCAAGTTCTTC	NA	TRBV10-3	TRBJ2-1	NA
CASSVNTGGETQYF	TGTGCCAGCAGCGTAAATACAGGGGGAGAGACCCAGTACTTC	TRBD1	TRBV9	TRBJ2-5	NA
CAISDFAGGSYNEQFF	TGTGCCATCAGTGACTTCGCCGGGGGTTCCTACAATGAGCAGTTCTTC	NA	TRBV10-3	TRBJ2-1	NA
CASSAGTNYGYTF	TGTGCCAGCTCAGCCGGGACAAACTATGGCTACACCTTC	NA	TRBV18	TRBJ1-2	NA
CSGRFTMGRQGAEEQYF	TGCAGCGGGAGATTTACGATGGGAAGACAGGGGGCGGAAGAGCAGTACTTC	TRBD1	TRBV29-1	TRBJ2-7	NA
CASSGQIAYNEQFF	TGTGCCAGTAGTGGTCAGATAGCCTACAATGAGCAGTTCTTC	NA	TRBV19	TRBJ2-1	NA
CASTPARGLLTDTQYF	TGTGCCAGCACCCCAGCCAGGGGACTCCTAACAGATACGCAGTATTTT	NA	TRBV7-2	TRBJ2-3	NA
CASSLWTGNNEQFF	TGTGCCAGCAGTTTATGGACAGGCAACAATGAGCAGTTCTTC	NA	TRBV28	TRBJ2-1	few
CAWSVPGMNTEAFF	TGTGCCTGGAGTGTACCGGGAATGAACACTGAAGCTTTCTTT	NA	TRBV30	TRBJ1-1	few
CAISIDRVPDTQYF	TGTGCCATCAGTATTGACAGGGTCCCAGATACGCAGTATTTT	TRBD1	TRBV10-3	TRBJ2-3	NA
CASSLARRGLDTIYF	TGTGCCAGCAGCTTAGCGCGGAGGGGACTGGACACCATATATTTT	NA	TRBV7-4	TRBJ1-3	NA
CASSPWGGLGDNEQFF	TGTGCCAGCAGCCCCTGGGGAGGGCTTGGAGACAATGAGCAGTTCTTC	TRBD2	TRBV11-2	TRBJ2-1	NA
CAWSETGYEQYF	TGTGCCTGGAGTGAGACAGGCTACGAGCAGTACTTC	NA	TRBV30	TRBJ2-7	NA
CASSTRDGTGDEQYF	TGTGCCAGCAGTACCCGGGACGGGACAGGGGATGAGCAGTACTTC	TRBD1	TRBV25-1	TRBJ2-7	NA
CASSLGWGGSGDTQYF	TGTGCCAGCAGCTTAGGATGGGGCGGGAGCGGGGATACGCAGTATTTT	TRBD2	TRBV7-2	TRBJ2-3	NA
CAGGWGSTDTQYF	TGTGCTGGCGGCTGGGGAAGCACAGATACGCAGTATTTT	NA	TRBV30	TRBJ2-3	NA
CASSSTSGAYNEQFF	TGTGCCAGCAGCTCGACTAGCGGGGCCTACAATGAGCAGTTCTTC	TRBD2	TRBV7-3	TRBJ2-1	NA
CSVWTGPYEQYF	TGCAGCGTATGGACAGGCCCCTACGAGCAGTACTTC	TRBD1	TRBV29-1	TRBJ2-7	few
CASSLAPGGQNTEAFF	TGCGCCAGCAGCTTGGCTCCAGGGGGTCAGAACACTGAAGCTTTCTTT	TRBD1	TRBV5-1	TRBJ1-1	few